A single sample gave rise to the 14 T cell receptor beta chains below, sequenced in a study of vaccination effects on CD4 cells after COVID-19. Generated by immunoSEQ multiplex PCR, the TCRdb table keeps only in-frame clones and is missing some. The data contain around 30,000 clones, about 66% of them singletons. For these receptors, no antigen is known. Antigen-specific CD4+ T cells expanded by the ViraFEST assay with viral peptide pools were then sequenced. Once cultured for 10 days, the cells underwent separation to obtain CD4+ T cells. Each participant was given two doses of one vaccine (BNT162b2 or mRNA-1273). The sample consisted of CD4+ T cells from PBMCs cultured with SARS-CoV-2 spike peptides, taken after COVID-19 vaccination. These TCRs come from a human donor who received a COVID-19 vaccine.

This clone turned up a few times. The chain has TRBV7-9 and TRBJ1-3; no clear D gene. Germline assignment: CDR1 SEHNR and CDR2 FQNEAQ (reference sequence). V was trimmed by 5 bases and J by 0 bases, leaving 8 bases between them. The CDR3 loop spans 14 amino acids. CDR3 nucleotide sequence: TGTGCCAGCAGCGCACGGGACTCTGGAAACACCATATATTTT. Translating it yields CASSARDSGNTIYF.

CDR3 bases: TGTGCCAGCTTGTATACATTCCCCGAGACCCAGTACTTC. Translation gives CASLYTFPETQYF. The J gene is TRBJ2-5, the V gene TRBV2; D is uncertain. CDR3 length: 13 amino acids. Looked up from germline, CDR1 is SNHLY and CDR2 is FYNNEI. Deletions cut 8 bases from V and 5 bases from J, with 15 bases between.

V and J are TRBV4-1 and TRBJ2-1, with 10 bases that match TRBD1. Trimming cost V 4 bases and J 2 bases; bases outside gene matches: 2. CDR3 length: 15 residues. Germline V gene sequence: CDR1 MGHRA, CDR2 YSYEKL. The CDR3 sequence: CASSPGQGAYNEQFF. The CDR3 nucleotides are TGCGCCAGCAGCCCCGGACAGGGGGCCTACAATGAGCAGTTCTTC.

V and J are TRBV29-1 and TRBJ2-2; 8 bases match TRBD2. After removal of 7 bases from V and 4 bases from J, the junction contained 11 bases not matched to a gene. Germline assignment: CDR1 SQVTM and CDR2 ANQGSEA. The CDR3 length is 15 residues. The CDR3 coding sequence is TGCAGCGCTATAGCGGGGTCTCGTAGCACCGGGGAGCTGTTTTTT. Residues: CSAIAGSRSTGELFF.

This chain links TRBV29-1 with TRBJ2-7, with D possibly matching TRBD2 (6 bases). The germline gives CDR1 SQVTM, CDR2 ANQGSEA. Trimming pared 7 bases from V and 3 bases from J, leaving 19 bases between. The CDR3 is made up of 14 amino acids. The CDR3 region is CSAISRGSYYEQYF. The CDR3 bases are TGCAGCGCCATATCGCGGGGCAGTTACTACGAGCAGTACTTC.

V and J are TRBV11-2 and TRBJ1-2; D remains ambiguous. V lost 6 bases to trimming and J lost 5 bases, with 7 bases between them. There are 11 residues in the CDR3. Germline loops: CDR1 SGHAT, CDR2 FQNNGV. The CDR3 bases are TGTGCCAGCAGGAATATGTATGGCTACACCTTC. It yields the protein CASRNMYGYTF.

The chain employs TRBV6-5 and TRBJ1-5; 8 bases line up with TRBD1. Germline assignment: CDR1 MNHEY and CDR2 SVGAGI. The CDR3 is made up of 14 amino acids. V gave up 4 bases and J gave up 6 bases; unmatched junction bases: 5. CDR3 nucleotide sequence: TGTGCCAGCAGTTTTACAGGGGGGTCTCAGCCCCAGCATTTT. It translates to CASSFTGGSQPQHF.

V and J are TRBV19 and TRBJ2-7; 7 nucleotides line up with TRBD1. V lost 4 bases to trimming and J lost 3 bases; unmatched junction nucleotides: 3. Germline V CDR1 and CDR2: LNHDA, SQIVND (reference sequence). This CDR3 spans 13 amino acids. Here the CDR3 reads CASSRDSLYEQYF. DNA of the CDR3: TGTGCCAGTAGTAGGGACAGCCTCTACGAGCAGTACTTC.

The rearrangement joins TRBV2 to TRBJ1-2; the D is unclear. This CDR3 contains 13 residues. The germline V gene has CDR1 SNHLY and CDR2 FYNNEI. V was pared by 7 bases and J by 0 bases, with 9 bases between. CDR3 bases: TGTGCCAGCATAGGCAACACTAACTATGGCTACACCTTC. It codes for CASIGNTNYGYTF.

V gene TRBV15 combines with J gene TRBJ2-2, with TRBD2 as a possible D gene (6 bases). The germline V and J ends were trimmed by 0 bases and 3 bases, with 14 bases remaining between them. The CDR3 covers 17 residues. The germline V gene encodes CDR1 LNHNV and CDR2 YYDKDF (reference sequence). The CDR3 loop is CATSREGREKDTGELFF. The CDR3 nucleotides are TGTGCCACCAGCAGAGAGGGACGGGAGAAGGACACCGGGGAGCTGTTTTTT.

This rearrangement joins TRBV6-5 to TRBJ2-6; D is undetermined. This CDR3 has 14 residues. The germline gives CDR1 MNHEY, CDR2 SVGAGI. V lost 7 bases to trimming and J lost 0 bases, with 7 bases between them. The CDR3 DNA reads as TGTGCCAGCATACCCACCTCTGGGGCCAACGTCCTGACTTTC. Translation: CASIPTSGANVLTF.

In DNA form, the CDR3 reads TGCGCCAGCAGATCGTTCGCCCAGGCGTTTAACTATGGCTACACCTTC. Protein: CASRSFAQAFNYGYTF. The chain uses TRBV5-1 and TRBJ1-2, with no clear D. Germline CDR1 reads SGHRS; CDR2 reads YFSETQ. CDR3 size: 16 residues. Trimming left V 5 bases short and J 1 base short, with 18 bases between.

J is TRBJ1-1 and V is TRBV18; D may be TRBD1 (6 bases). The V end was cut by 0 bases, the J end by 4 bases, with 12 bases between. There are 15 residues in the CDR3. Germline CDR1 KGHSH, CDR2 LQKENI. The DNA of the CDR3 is TGTGCCAGCTCACCACCTACAGGGATGACCACTGAAGCTTTCTTT. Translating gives CASSPPTGMTTEAFF.

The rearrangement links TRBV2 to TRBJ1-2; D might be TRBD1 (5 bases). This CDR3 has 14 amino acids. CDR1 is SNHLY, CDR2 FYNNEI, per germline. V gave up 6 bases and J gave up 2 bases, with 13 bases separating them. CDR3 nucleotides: TGTGCCAGCAGGGGGGACCCCATAAACTATGGCTACACCTTC. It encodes CASRGDPINYGYTF. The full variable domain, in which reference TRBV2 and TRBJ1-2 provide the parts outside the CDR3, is EPEVTQTPSHQVTQMGQEVILRCVPISNHLYFYWYRQILGQKVEFLVSFYNNEISEKSEIFDDQFSVERPDGSNFTLKIRSTKLEDSAMYFCASRGDPINYGYTFGSGTRLTVV.